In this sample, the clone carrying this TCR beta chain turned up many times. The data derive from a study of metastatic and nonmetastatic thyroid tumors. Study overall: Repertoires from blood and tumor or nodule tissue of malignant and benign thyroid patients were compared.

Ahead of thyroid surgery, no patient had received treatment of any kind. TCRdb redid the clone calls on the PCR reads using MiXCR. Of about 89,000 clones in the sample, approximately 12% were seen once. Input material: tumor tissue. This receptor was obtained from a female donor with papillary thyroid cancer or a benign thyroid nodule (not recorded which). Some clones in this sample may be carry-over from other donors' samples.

The chain's CDR3 is CASSLDLETQYF. Here the CDR3 DNA reads TGCGCCAGCAGCTTGGATTTGGAGACCCAGTACTTC. This rearrangement joins TRBV5-1 to TRBJ2-5; D is undetermined. The V gene's germline CDR1 is SGHRS and CDR2 YFSETQ. V lost 0 bases and J 5 bases, leaving 5 bases between the germline ends. The CDR3 is 12 residues long.